A single sample gave rise to the 9 T cell receptor beta chains below, sequenced in a study of early T cells in non-severe SARS-CoV-2 infection. TCRdb re-derived calls from the 5' RACE reads in MiXCR, one entry per CDR3 protein. Altogether around 44,000 distinct CDR3 sequences are present, about 7.4% being singletons, with the ten largest covering roughly 6.2%. The sample consisted of whole blood. Every receptor here comes from an adult who was a healthcare worker with PCR-confirmed SARS-CoV-2 infection or an uninfected control (not recorded which).

This clonotype has only one observation. This clone may be a read error of a much larger clone one base away. CDR3 sequence (DNA): TGTGCCAGCAGCTTGGAACAGGGGGTGGAAAAACTGTTTTTT. Residues: CASSLEQGVEKLFF. The V call is TRBV7-9, the J call TRBJ1-4; the match to TRBD1 covers 8 bases. The trim removed 3 bases at V and 8 bases at J, leaving 5 bases unmatched. Germline V gene data show CDR1 as SEHNR and CDR2 as FQNEAQ (reference sequence). This CDR3 is 14 amino acids long.

This clonotype was detected only a few times. V usage is TRBV6-2 or TRBV6-3 and J usage is TRBJ1-2; 9 nucleotides line up with TRBD1. The CDR3 is made up of 13 amino acids. Germline loops: CDR1 MNHEY, CDR2 SVGEGT. J was trimmed by 6 bases and V by 5 bases; bases with no gene match: 4. The CDR3 nucleotides read TGTGCCAGCAGTAAGGGACAGGGAGATGGCTACACCTTC. It specifies CASSKGQGDGYTF.

This clonotype has ten or more counts. This chain uses TRBV3-1 with TRBJ2-1, with 14 bases fitting TRBD2. The germline V gene has CDR1 LGHDT and CDR2 YNNKEL (reference sequence). Trimming took 4 bases from V and 10 from J; bases not matched to a gene: 9. The CDR3 has 16 amino acids. CDR3 DNA sequence: TGTGCCAGCAGCCCATTAACCGGGACTAGCGGGGGCGAGCAGTTCTTC. It is translated as CASSPLTGTSGGEQFF.

Ten or more counts support this clonotype. The gene calls are TRBV20-1 and TRBJ2-2, with unresolved D. Per the germline V gene, CDR1 is DFQATT and CDR2 is SNEGSKA (reference sequence). This CDR3 contains 12 residues. V gave up 5 bases and J gave up 1 base, with 5 bases separating them. The DNA for the CDR3 is TGCAGTGCTTTTCGGAACACCGGGGAGCTGTTTTTT. Translated: CSAFRNTGELFF.

The gene calls are TRBV30 and TRBJ1-1; D might be TRBD1 (5 bases). Per germline, CDR1 GTSNPN and CDR2 SVGIG (reference sequence). V was pared by 5 bases and J by 1 base, with 11 bases between. The CDR3 has 13 residues. CDR3 region: CAWSGRPNTEAFF. The CDR3, as DNA: TGTGCCTGGTCGGGACGGCCGAACACTGAAGCTTTCTTT.

This clonotype was counted ten times or more. This chain joins TRBV14 and TRBJ2-1; unclear D gene. Trimming took 1 base from V and 8 from J, leaving 3 bases between them. CDR1 is SGHDN and CDR2 is FVKESK in the germline V gene. This CDR3 is 11 amino acids long. DNA of the CDR3: TGTGCCAGCAGCCAAGTCGATGAGCAGTTCTTC. Its protein is CASSQVDEQFF.

The chain has TRBV10-3 and TRBJ2-3, with D perhaps being TRBD1 or TRBD2 (5 bases each). Germline V gene sequence: CDR1 ENHRY, CDR2 SYGVKD. This CDR3 is built from 14 residues. V was trimmed by 8 bases and J by 2 bases, leaving 14 bases between them. CDR3 DNA: TGTGCCATCCGGGACGCCGCCAACACAGATACGCAGTATTTT. Its protein is CAIRDAANTDTQYF.

This clonotype was detected ten times or more. The chain has TRBV9 and TRBJ2-2; D is uncertain. This CDR3 has 16 residues. The V gene's germline CDR1 is SGDLS and CDR2 YYNGEE. Trimming removed 4 bases at V and 0 bases at J, with 13 bases between. CDR3 coding DNA: TGTGCCAGCAGCCCCCGAAACAAGGCGAACACCGGGGAGCTGTTTTTT. Its translation: CASSPRNKANTGELFF. Using reference TRBV9 and TRBJ2-2 for the parts outside the CDR3, the full variable domain is DSGVTQTPKHLITATGQRVTLRCSPRSGDLSVYWYQQSLDQGLQFLIQYYNGEERAKGNILERFSAQQFPDLHSELNLSSLELGDSALYFCASSPRNKANTGELFFGEGSRLTVL.

The V call is TRBV6-1, the J call TRBJ2-1; 8 bases are shared with TRBD1. V lost 4 bases, J lost 1 base, and 9 bases stayed unmatched. The CDR3 loop spans 17 amino acids. Germline CDR1 reads MNHNS; CDR2 reads SASEGT. Here the CDR3 reads CASSALPRGRSYNEQFF. CDR3 sequence (DNA): TGTGCCAGCAGTGCACTCCCCAGGGGGCGGTCCTACAATGAGCAGTTCTTC.